These 19 T cell receptor beta chains were all obtained from the same sample, sequenced in a study of T cells expressing NK-cell markers. TCRdb reprocessed the 5' RACE reads; each CDR3 protein has one entry and no DNA is given. This sample's table reports 300,000 to 450,000 distinct CDR3 sequences. Sequencing was carried out using blood T cells: a sorted CD56 or NKG2C T cell subset, CD4+ or CD8+ T cells, or bulk PBMC T cells (not recorded which). The origin of the receptors is a man between 18 and 69 years old in good health.

The V gene is TRBV21-1, the J gene TRBJ2-1; with no DNA, the TCRdb D assignment of TRBD2 cannot be verified. TRBV21-1 is recorded as a pseudogene. The CDR3 contains 19 residues. The CDR3 sequence: CASNRSGTSGGRPYNEQFF.

The chain uses TRBV2 and TRBJ2-3; the TCRdb D gene call, TRBD2, has no DNA to confirm it. Germline values: CDR1 SNHLY, CDR2 FYNNEI. The CDR3 runs to 15 residues. This chain's CDR3 is CASSELAGTTDTQYF. Filled out from reference TRBV2 and TRBJ2-3, the complete variable domain reads EPEVTQTPSHQVTQMGQEVILRCVPISNHLYFYWYRQILGQKVEFLVSFYNNEISEKSEIFDDQFSVERPDGSNFTLKIRSTKLEDSAMYFCASSELAGTTDTQYFGPGTRLTVL.

The rearrangement uses TRBV11-2 and TRBJ2-1. From germline, CDR1 is SGHAT and CDR2 FQNNGV. CDR3 length: 13 residues. CDR3 protein: CASTPNRDGEQFF.

The chain couples TRBV20-1 to TRBJ2-7; TCRdb's D gene call, TRBD1, goes unchecked for lack of DNA. This CDR3 contains 13 residues. Germline lookup yields CDR1 DFQATT and CDR2 SNEGSKA (reference sequence). The CDR3: CSARVQGQNEQYF.

V usage is TRBV5-1 and J usage is TRBJ1-1. The V gene's germline CDR1 is SGHRS and CDR2 YFSETQ. CDR3 length: 13 residues. This CDR3 is CASTDNLNTEAFF.

CDR3 in amino acids: CASSLSRLANEQYF. This chain connects TRBV7-8 to TRBJ2-7; checking the TCRdb D call of TRBD2 is not possible without DNA. Germline V gene sequence: CDR1 SGHVS, CDR2 FQNEAQ. CDR3 size: 14 residues.

V usage is TRBV19 and J usage is TRBJ1-4. Germline lookup yields CDR1 LNHDA and CDR2 SQIVND (reference sequence). This CDR3 has 12 residues. CDR3 loop: CASSHRWEKLFF.

V gene TRBV5-1 combines with J gene TRBJ2-6; TCRdb's D gene call, TRBD1, goes unchecked for lack of DNA. CDR3 length: 16 residues. CDR1 is SGHRS, CDR2 YFSETQ, per germline. The CDR3 loop is CASSQGHASGANVLTF.

The CDR3 reads CASKGGGAIGELFF. V usage is TRBV7-9 and J usage is TRBJ2-2; there is no DNA to check the TCRdb D call of TRBD1. The germline V gene encodes CDR1 SEHNR and CDR2 FQNEAQ (reference sequence). The CDR3 spans 14 residues.

V usage is TRBV28 and J usage is TRBJ1-1. CDR3 size: 13 residues. CDR1 and CDR2 (germline): MDHEN, SYDVKM. This CDR3 is CASSRPPGTEAFF.

The rearrangement links TRBV6-5 to TRBJ2-5; TCRdb proposes TRBD2, but this gene call is untestable without DNA. Germline V CDR1 and CDR2: MNHEY, SVGAGI. This CDR3 is 16 amino acids long. This CDR3 reads CASSYHRRGAGETQYF.

The rearrangement joins TRBV28 to TRBJ2-7; TCRdb reports TRBD1, a call that lacks DNA to check it against. Germline V CDR1 and CDR2: MDHEN, SYDVKM. The CDR3 covers 16 residues. The CDR3 reads CASSSTGTGLWYEQYF.

The chain combines TRBV28 with TRBJ1-1; the TCRdb D gene call, TRBD1, has no DNA to confirm it. The CDR3 sequence is 13 residues long. In germline, CDR1 is MDHEN, CDR2 SYDVKM. CDR3 sequence reads: CATEEGGWSEAFF.

This rearrangement joins TRBV5-1 to TRBJ2-2; the TRBD2 assignment by TCRdb is unverifiable without DNA. The length of the CDR3 is 15 residues. Germline V CDR1 and CDR2: SGHRS, YFSETQ. This CDR3 reads CASSSGGANTGELFF.

V is TRBV5-1 and J is TRBJ2-1; absent DNA, TCRdb's TRBD2 call cannot be checked. Germline V gene data show CDR1 as SGHRS and CDR2 as YFSETQ. The CDR3 covers 19 residues. The CDR3 loop is CASSLGLAGGGLWFNEQFF.

V and J are TRBV5-5 and TRBJ1-2; TCRdb's D gene call, TRBD1, goes unchecked for lack of DNA. Germline assignment: CDR1 SGHKS and CDR2 YYEKEE (reference sequence). The CDR3 spans 13 residues. CDR3 loop: CASSLFRGPRHTF.

V gene TRBV7-9 combines with J gene TRBJ2-5; TCRdb's D call of TRBD1 is untestable without DNA. The CDR3 has 14 residues. Germline V gives CDR1 SEHNR, CDR2 FQNEAQ (reference sequence). CDR3: CASSVRQGKETQYF.

The CDR3 spells CASSTGGSPLHF. The chain couples TRBV5-1 to TRBJ1-6; TCRdb reports TRBD1, a call that lacks DNA to check it against. The CDR3 has 12 residues. Germline CDR1 SGHRS, CDR2 YFSETQ. Using reference TRBV5-1 and TRBJ1-6 for the parts outside the CDR3, the full variable domain is KAGVTQTPRYLIKTRGQQVTLSCSPISGHRSVSWYQQTPGQGLQFLFEYFSETQRNKGNFPGRFSGRQFSNSRSEMNVSTLELGDSALYLCASSTGGSPLHFGNGTRLTVT.

This rearrangement joins TRBV5-1 to TRBJ2-2; TCRdb outputs TRBD2, but without DNA this stays unchecked. The CDR3 has 15 amino acids. Looked up from germline, CDR1 is SGHRS and CDR2 is YFSETQ. The CDR3: CSSSSLAGQTGELFF.